This T cell receptor (beta chain) was captured by sequencing in a study of graft-versus-host responses after intestinal transplantation. Study overall: Each patient got anti-thymocyte globulin induction, then tacrolimus and steroids for around three years. Study-level results: Among circulating GvH clones, peak levels were associated with early post-transplant declines in HvG clones. Investigators detected GvH clones in recipient marrow, with some emerging earlier in ileum or blood.

Comments on this clone: Its antigen is unknown.

Clones were read by immunoSEQ multiplex PCR, and TCRdb kept only the in-frame ones, dropping some. Counted here are roughly 110,000 clones, approximately 93% occurring once; the ten biggest clones make up 1.2%. Germline V gene sequence: CDR1 MNHEY, CDR2 SMNVEV (reference sequence). Trimming removed 2 bases from V and 6 bases from J, with 9 bases in between. There are 13 residues in the CDR3. The genes are TRBV27 and TRBJ2-3; D remains ambiguous. The sequence was collected from a human donor who was the organ donor for an intestinal transplant. This sample comprised unstimulated CD8+ T cells sorted from spleen or lymph node cells, obtained before transplant. CDR3: CASSLQDGDTQYF. The CDR3 DNA is TGTGCCAGCAGTTTACAGGACGGCGATACGCAGTATTTT.